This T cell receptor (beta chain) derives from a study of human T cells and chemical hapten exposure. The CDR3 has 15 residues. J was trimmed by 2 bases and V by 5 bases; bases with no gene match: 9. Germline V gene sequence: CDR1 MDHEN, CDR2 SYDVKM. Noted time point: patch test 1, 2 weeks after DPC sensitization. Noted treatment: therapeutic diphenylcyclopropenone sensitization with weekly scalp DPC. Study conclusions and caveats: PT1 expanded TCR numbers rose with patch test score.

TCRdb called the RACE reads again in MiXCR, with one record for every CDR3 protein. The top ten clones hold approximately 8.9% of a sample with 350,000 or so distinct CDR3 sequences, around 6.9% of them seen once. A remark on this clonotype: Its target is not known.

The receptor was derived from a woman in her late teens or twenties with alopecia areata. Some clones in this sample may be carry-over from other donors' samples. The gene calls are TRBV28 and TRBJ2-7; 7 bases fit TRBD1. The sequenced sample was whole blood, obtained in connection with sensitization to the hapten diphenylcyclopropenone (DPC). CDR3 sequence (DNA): TGTGCCAGCAGTGGGACAGAAGCCCACCCCTACGAGCAGTACTTC. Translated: CASSGTEAHPYEQYF.